One sample yielded the 15 T cell receptor beta chains listed below, sequenced in a study of CD8+ T cells in alopecia areata. Sequencing relied on a cDNA template that was reverse transcribed from extracted RNA. The method was immunoSEQ multiplex PCR; TCRdb's version includes in-frame clones alone and lacks a portion of them. The sample gives around 300,000 clones, none seen only once, and the top ten clones hold less than 1.5%. A sort of pooled cutaneous lymph node cells used CD4, CD8alpha, NKG2D, NKG2ACE and other stains. Sequences were obtained from CD4+ T cells sorted from a lymph node. The receptor set was obtained from a C3H/HeJ mouse with alopecia areata. MHC haplotype: H2-k.

In this sample, this clone turned up a few times. Gene names denote mouse genes. The read falls 4 residues short of the CDR3 end, and the missing part is taken from the germline J gene. The chain is built from TRBV13-3 and TRBJ2-1, with a possible D match to TRBD1 (5 bases). Germline lookup yields CDR1 NNHDY and CDR2 SYVADS. This CDR3 has 13 amino acids. The CDR3 loop is CASSDRVVAEQFF. CDR3 DNA, as far as it was read: TGTGCCAGCAGTGACAGGGTTGTGGCT.

This clone has only a few counts. Here the gene names and germline are mouse. The read ends 4 residues before the CDR3 terminus; that terminus is restored from the germline J gene. This chain connects TRBV1 to TRBJ2-7; 13 bases map to TRBD2. Looked up from germline, CDR1 is NSQYPW and CDR2 is LRSPGD (reference sequence). This CDR3 comprises 15 residues. CDR3 loop: CTCSAAGLGGYEQYF. The sequenced CDR3 bases are TGCACCTGCAGTGCAGCGGGACTGGGGGGGTAT.

This clone was counted many times. Gene names denote mouse genes. Read coverage stops 4 residues before the CDR3 terminus; the germline J gene supplies the remainder. Other DNA sequences in the same sample also yield this CDR3. The chain combines TRBV13-1 with TRBJ2-7; D remains ambiguous. CDR3 length: 12 residues. Germline V gene sequence: CDR1 NSHNY, CDR2 SYGAGN. Partial CDR3 DNA: TGTGCCAGCAGTGATGCCAAATAT. It specifies CASSDAKY. In full, the CDR3 is CASSDAKYEQYF.

Only a few counts were recorded for this clone. The genes and germline here are from mouse. Read coverage stops 4 residues before the CDR3 terminus; the germline J gene supplies the remainder. The sample has other DNA sequences that encode this CDR3 too. The gene calls are TRBV19 and TRBJ2-2; D may be TRBD1 (6 bases). CDR3 length: 15 residues. The V gene lost 2 bases and the J gene lost 3 bases, with 11 bases spanning the gap. Germline V gives CDR1 FNHDT, CDR2 SITEND (reference sequence). The DNA read from the CDR3 is TGTGCCAGCAGTATTGGCAGGGGAGACACCGGG. This gives the protein CASSIGRGDTG. The whole CDR3 sequence reads CASSIGRGDTGQLYF.

Comment on this clone: Gene and germline names: mouse. Coverage ceases 4 residues before the CDR3 finishes, and the germline J gene fills in the end. The chain combines TRBV13-1 with TRBJ1-1, with TRBD1 as a possible D gene (6 bases). This CDR3 has 12 residues. CDR1 is NSHNY and CDR2 is SYGAGN in the germline V gene. Here the CDR3 reads CASSPGQKEVFF. The sequenced part of the CDR3 DNA is TGTGCCAGCAGTCCGGGACAAAAA.

This clone has at least ten counts. The genes are named according to mouse. The same CDR3 can be traced to other DNA sequences in this sample. The CDR3 is CASSIQGSDYTF. The covered CDR3 bases are TGTGCCAGCAGTATCCAGGGCTCC. This chain links TRBV19 with TRBJ1-2, with TRBD1 as a possible D gene (5 bases). The CDR3 end falls 4 residues outside the read, so it is completed with the germline J gene. The germline V gene has CDR1 FNHDT and CDR2 SITEND (reference sequence). Trimming removed 2 bases from V and 4 bases from J, with 6 bases in between. This CDR3 has 12 residues.

This clone was seen only a few times. Here the gene names and germline are mouse. The read gets to within 4 residues of the CDR3 end, and the germline J gene fills in the rest. The rearrangement links TRBV1 to TRBJ2-5; maybe TRBD1 (6 bases). Germline V gene data show CDR1 as NSQYPW and CDR2 as LRSPGD (reference sequence). V gave up 0 bases and J gave up 3 bases, with 10 bases separating them. This CDR3 has 15 residues. The CDR3 DNA, read in part, is TGCACCTGCAGTGCAGAAGAGGGACAACAAGAC. It specifies CTCSAEEGQQD. The whole CDR3 reads CTCSAEEGQQDTQYF. The full variable domain, with the rest looked up from reference TRBV1 and TRBJ2-5, is VTLLEQNPRWRLVPRGQAVNLRCILKNSQYPWMSWYQQDLQKQLQWLFTLRSPGDKEVKSLPGADYLATRVTDTELRLQVANMSQGRTLYCTCSAEEGQQDTQYFGPGTRLLVL.

A note on this clone: Genes and germline are mouse. The read halts 4 residues ahead of the CDR3 end, with the missing end drawn from the germline J gene. This chain connects TRBV31 to TRBJ2-3; 11 positions match TRBD2. This CDR3 region has 16 residues. With V trimmed by 3 bases and J by 0 bases, 5 bases remained unmatched. Germline loops: CDR1 GKSSPN, CDR2 SITVG. CDR3 sequence reads: CAWRPGTGGSAETLYF. Partial CDR3 DNA: TGTGCCTGGAGGCCCGGGACTGGGGGTAGTGCAGAA.

Regarding this clone: The gene symbols are mouse symbols. The sequence runs out 4 residues before the end of the CDR3; the remainder is reconstructed from the germline J gene. The identical CDR3 is also encoded by other nucleotide sequences in the sample. This chain links TRBV1 with TRBJ1-2; D unresolved. V lost 0 bases to trimming and J lost 0 bases, with 8 bases between them. The CDR3 has 15 residues. Germline CDR1 is NSQYPW and CDR2 is LRSPGD (reference sequence). CDR3 residues: CTCSADLQANSDYTF. Partial CDR3 DNA: TGCACCTGCAGTGCAGATCTTCAGGCAAACTCC.

This clone was observed a few times. Each gene name is a mouse one. The read finishes 4 residues shy of the CDR3 end, and the germline J gene is used to complete it. The chain has TRBV13-3 and TRBJ2-3; 7 nucleotides agree with TRBD1. After removal of 0 bases from V and 2 bases from J, the junction contained 3 bases not matched to a gene. The CDR3 loop spans 15 amino acids. CDR1 is NNHDY and CDR2 is SYVADS in the germline V gene. The chain's CDR3 is CASSDAGTVAETLYF. The sequenced CDR3 bases are TGTGCCAGCAGTGATGCTGGGACAGTTGCAGAA.

On this clone itself: Gene names refer to mouse genes. Sequencing ends 4 residues short of the CDR3 end; the germline J gene provides the rest. The chain uses TRBV13-1 and TRBJ2-4; TRBD2 is a possible D gene (5 bases). CDR3 length: 12 amino acids. CDR1 NSHNY and CDR2 SYGAGN come from the germline V gene. The CDR3 DNA, read in part, is TGTGCCAGCAGTGACTGGGAAAAC. Its protein product is CASSDWEN. The whole CDR3 protein reads CASSDWENTLYF.

This clone was detected a few times. Gene names and germline refer to mouse. The read comes to an end 4 residues before the CDR3 does, leaving the germline J gene to fill in the end. The same CDR3 also results from other DNA sequences found in this sample. The rearrangement links TRBV13-2 to TRBJ2-5; D is possibly TRBD1 (5 bases). The CDR3 extends over 13 amino acids. V was clipped by 5 bases and J by 3 bases, with 10 bases between them. CDR1 NNHNN and CDR2 SYGAGS come from the germline V gene (reference sequence). CDR3: CASGRQQQDTQYF. The covered CDR3 bases are TGTGCCAGCGGACGACAGCAACAAGAC.

With regard to this clone: Mouse names are used for the genes. With the read ending 4 residues before the CDR3 end, the germline J gene is used to fill in that end. The chain employs TRBV19 and TRBJ2-5; TRBD2 agrees at 11 bases. V was clipped by 2 bases and J by 1 base; unmatched bases: 3. This CDR3 contains 16 residues. Germline CDR1 reads FNHDT; CDR2 reads SITEND (reference sequence). This CDR3 is CASSIGDWGYQDTQYF. Incomplete CDR3 DNA: TGTGCCAGCAGTATTGGGGACTGGGGGTACCAAGAC. The whole variable domain, remainder taken from reference TRBV19 and TRBJ2-5, is GGIITQTPKFLIGQEGQKLTLKCQQNFNHDTMYWYRQDSGKGLRLIYYSITENDLQKGDLSEGYDASREKKSSFSLTVTSAQKNEMAVFLCASSIGDWGYQDTQYFGPGTRLLVL.

Points on this clone: The gene symbols are mouse symbols. The read gets to within 4 residues of the CDR3 end, and the germline J gene fills in the rest. The gene calls are TRBV13-3 and TRBJ2-3, with 13 bases matching TRBD2. V was clipped by 6 bases and J by 0 bases; unmatched bases: 4. CDR1 is NNHDY, CDR2 SYVADS, per germline. The CDR3 runs 16 residues. The CDR3 protein is CASNGLGGLSAETLYF. The CDR3 DNA, read in part, is TGTGCCAGCAACGGACTGGGGGGGCTTAGTGCAGAA.

This clone was seen a few times. Germline and genes: mouse. The read falls 4 residues short of the CDR3 end, and the missing part is taken from the germline J gene. The rearrangement uses TRBV19 and TRBJ2-1; 8 nucleotides match TRBD2. There are 14 residues in the CDR3. Germline V gene data show CDR1 as FNHDT and CDR2 as SITEND (reference sequence). Losses at the gene ends were 1 base for V and 5 bases for J; bases not matched to a gene: 2. CDR3 DNA, as far as it was read: TGTGCCAGCAGTATACTCTGGGGGGATGCT. Translated: CASSILWGDA. From start to end, the CDR3 is CASSILWGDAEQFF.